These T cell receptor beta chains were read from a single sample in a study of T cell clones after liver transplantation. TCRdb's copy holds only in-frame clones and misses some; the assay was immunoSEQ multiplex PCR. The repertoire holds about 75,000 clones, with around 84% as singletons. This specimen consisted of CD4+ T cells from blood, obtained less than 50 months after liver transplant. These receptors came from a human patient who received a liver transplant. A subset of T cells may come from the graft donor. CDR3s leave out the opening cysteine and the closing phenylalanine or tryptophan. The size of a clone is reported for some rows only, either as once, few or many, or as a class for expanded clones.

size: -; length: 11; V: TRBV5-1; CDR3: ASSRREEETQY
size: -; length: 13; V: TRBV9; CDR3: ASSSLAGASYEQY
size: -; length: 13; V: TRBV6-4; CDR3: ASRPTGGLPGELF
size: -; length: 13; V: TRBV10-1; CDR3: ASSPSGPTNEKLF
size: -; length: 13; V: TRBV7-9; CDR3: ASSLRAPGADTQY
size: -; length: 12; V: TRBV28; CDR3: ASSSRRADTEAF
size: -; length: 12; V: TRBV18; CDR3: ASSPMKKADIQY
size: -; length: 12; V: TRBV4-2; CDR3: ASSQEVDTETQY
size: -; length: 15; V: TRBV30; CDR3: AWSVLMEGAYTGELF
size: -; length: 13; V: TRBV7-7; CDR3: ASKPYPVGQYEQY
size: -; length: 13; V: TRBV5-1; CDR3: ASSLGSHLSGKAF
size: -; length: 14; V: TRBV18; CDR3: ASSPPDRGQDYGYT
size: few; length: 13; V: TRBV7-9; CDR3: ASSLGGQANYEQY
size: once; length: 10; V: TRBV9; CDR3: ASSDLFNEQF
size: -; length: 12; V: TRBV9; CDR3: ASSVNAETYEQY
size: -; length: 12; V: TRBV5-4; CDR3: ASSPQGKNTEAF
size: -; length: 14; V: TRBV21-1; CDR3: ASSKLLAGGKDTQY
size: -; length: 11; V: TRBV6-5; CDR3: ASSYGRNQPQH
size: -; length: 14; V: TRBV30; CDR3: AWTSGLSFSGNTIY